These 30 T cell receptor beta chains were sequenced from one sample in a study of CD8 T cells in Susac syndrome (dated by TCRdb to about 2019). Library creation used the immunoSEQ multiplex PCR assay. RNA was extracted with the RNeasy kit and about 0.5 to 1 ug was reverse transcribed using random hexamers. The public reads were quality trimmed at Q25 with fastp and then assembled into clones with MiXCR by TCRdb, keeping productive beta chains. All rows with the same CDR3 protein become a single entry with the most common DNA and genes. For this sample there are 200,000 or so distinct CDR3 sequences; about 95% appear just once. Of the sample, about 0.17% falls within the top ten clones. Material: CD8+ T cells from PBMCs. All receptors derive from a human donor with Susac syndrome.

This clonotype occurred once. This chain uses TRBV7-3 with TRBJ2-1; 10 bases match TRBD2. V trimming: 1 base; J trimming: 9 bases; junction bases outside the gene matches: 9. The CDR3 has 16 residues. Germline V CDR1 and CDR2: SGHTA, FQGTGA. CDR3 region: CASSLMSLAGEPEQFF. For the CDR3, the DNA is TGTGCCAGCAGCTTAATGTCTCTAGCGGGAGAACCTGAGCAGTTCTTC. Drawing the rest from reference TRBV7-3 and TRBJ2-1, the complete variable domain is GAGVSQTPSNKVTEKGKYVELRCDPISGHTALYWYRQSLGQGPEFLIYFQGTGAADDSGLPNDRFFAVRPEGSVSTLKIQRTERGDSAVYLCASSLMSLAGEPEQFFGPGTRLTVL.

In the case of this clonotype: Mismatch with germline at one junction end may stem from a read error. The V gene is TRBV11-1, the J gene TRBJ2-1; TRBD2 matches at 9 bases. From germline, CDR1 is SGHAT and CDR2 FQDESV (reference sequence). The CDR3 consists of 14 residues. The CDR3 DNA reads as TGTGCCAGCACCTTAGCGGGAGCGCCTAATGAGCAGTTCTTC. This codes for CASTLAGAPNEQFF.

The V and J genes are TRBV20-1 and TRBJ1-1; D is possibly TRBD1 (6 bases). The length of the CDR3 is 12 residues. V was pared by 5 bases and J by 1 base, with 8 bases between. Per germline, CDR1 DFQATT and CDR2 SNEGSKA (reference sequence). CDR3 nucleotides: TGCAGTGCTTTCAGGGGGAACACTGAAGCTTTCTTT. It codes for CSAFRGNTEAFF.

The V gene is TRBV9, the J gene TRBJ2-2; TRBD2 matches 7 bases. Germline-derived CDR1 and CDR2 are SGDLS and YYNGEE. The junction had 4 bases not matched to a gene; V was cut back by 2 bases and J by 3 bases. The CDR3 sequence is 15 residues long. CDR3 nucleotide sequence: TGTGCCAGCAGCGTCGCGGGAGTGGACACCGGGGAGCTGTTTTTT. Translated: CASSVAGVDTGELFF.

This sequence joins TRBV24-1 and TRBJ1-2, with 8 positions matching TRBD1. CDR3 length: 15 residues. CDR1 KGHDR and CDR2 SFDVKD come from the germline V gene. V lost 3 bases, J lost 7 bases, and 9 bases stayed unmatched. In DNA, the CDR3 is TGTGCCACCAGTGATACTGACAGGGGAGAAGCTGGCTACACCTTC. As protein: CATSDTDRGEAGYTF.

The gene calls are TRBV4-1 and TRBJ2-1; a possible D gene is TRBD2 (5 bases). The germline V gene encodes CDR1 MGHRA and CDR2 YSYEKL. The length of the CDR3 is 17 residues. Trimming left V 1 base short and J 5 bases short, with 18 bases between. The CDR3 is CASSQVIRTSTNNEQFF. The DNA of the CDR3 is TGCGCCAGCAGCCAAGTTATTAGGACTTCAACCAACAATGAGCAGTTCTTC.

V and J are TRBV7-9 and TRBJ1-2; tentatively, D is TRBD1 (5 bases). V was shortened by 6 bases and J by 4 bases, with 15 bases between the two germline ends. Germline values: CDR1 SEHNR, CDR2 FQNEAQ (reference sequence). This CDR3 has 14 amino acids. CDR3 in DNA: TGTGCCAGCAGTTCTGTGACAGTAGGCTATGGCTACACCTTC. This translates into CASSSVTVGYGYTF.

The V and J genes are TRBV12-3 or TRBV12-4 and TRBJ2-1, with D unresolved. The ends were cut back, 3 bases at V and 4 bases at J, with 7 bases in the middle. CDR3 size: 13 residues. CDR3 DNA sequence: TGTGCCAGCAGTTTGGCCGATTACAATGAGCAGTTCTTC. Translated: CASSLADYNEQFF.

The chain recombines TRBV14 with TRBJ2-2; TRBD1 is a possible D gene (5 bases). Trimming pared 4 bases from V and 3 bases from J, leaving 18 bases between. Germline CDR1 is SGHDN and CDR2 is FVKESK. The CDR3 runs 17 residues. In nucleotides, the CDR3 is TGTGCCAGCAGCCCCCTGGTATGGCTAGGGGACACCGGGGAGCTGTTTTTT. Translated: CASSPLVWLGDTGELFF.

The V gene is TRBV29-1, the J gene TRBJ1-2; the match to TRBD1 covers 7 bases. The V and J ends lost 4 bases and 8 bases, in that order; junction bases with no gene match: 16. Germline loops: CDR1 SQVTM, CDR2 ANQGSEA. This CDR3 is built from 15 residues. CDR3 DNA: TGCAGCGTTGTTGATGTGGACAGGTCCCCCAGCGGCTACACCTTC. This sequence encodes CSVVDVDRSPSGYTF.

The CDR3 nucleotides read TGCAGTGCAAACCAGGACACTTCTTATAGCAATCAGCCCCAGCATTTT. Its translation: CSANQDTSYSNQPQHF. J is TRBJ1-5 and V is TRBV20-1, with D perhaps matching TRBD1 (5 bases). Germline values: CDR1 DFQATT, CDR2 SNEGSKA (reference sequence). V lost 6 bases, J lost 0 bases, and 18 bases lay in between. This CDR3 is built from 16 residues.

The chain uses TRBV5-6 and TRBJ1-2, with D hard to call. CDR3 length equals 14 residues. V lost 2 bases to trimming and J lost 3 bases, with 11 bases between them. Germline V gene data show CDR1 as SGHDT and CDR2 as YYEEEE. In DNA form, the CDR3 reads TGTGCCAGCAGCTTTAACTCCAAGGACTATGGCTACACCTTC. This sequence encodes CASSFNSKDYGYTF.

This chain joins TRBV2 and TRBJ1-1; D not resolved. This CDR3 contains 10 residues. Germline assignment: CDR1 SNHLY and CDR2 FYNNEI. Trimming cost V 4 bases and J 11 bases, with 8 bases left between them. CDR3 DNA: TGTGCCAGCAGTGTGGGCAGGGCTTTCTTT. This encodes CASSVGRAFF.

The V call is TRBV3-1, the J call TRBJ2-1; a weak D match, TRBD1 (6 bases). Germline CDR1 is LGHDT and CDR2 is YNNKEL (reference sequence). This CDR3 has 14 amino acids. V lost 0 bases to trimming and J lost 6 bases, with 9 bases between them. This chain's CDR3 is CASSQEGGINEQFF. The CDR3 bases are TGTGCCAGCAGCCAAGAAGGGGGTATCAATGAGCAGTTCTTC.

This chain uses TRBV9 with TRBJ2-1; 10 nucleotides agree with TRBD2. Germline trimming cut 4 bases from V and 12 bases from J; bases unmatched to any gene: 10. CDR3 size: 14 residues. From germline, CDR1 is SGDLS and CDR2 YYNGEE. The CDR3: CASSLSSGGPSQFF. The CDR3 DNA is TGTGCCAGCAGCCTAAGTAGCGGGGGGCCGTCGCAGTTCTTC.

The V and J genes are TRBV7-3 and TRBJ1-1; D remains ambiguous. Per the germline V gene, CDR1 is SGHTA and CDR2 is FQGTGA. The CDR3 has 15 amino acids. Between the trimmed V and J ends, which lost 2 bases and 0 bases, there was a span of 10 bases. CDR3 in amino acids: CASSLAGSVNTEAFF. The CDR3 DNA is TGTGCCAGCAGCTTAGCGGGTTCGGTGAACACTGAAGCTTTCTTT.

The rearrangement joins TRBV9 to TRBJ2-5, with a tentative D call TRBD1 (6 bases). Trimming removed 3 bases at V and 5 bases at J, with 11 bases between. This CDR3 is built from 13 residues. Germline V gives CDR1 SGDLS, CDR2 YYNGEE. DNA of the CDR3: TGTGCCAGCAGCGCGCCAGGGGAGGAGACCCAGTACTTC. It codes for CASSAPGEETQYF.

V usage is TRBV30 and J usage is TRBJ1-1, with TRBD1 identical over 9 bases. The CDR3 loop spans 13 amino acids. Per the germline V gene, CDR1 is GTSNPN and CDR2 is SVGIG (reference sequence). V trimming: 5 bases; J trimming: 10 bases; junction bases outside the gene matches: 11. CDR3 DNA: TGTGCCTGGTCCGGGACAGGGTATCTAGGAGCTTTCTTT. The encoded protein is CAWSGTGYLGAFF.

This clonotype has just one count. The DNA of the CDR3 is TGTGCCAGCAGTGAACCCGCTAGCGGGATCCAAGAGACCCAGTACTTC. Its translation: CASSEPASGIQETQYF. This chain uses TRBV2 with TRBJ2-5; 9 bases agree with TRBD2. This CDR3 has 16 residues. Germline values: CDR1 SNHLY, CDR2 FYNNEI. V was clipped by 2 bases and J by 1 base; unmatched bases: 5. Full variable domain (remainder filled in from reference TRBV2 and TRBJ2-5): EPEVTQTPSHQVTQMGQEVILRCVPISNHLYFYWYRQILGQKVEFLVSFYNNEISEKSEIFDDQFSVERPDGSNFTLKIRSTKLEDSAMYFCASSEPASGIQETQYFGPGTRLLVL.

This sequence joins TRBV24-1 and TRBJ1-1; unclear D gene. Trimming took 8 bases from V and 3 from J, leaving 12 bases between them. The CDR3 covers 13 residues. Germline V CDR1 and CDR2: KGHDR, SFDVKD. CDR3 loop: CATKPTEDTEAFF. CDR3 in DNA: TGTGCCACCAAACCCACGGAGGACACTGAAGCTTTCTTT.

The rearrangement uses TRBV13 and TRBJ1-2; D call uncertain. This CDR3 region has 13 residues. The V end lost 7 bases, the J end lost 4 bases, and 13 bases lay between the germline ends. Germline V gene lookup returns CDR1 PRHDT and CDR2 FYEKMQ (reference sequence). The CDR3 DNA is TGTGCCAGCATAGAATATCGCGGCTATGGCTACACCTTC. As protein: CASIEYRGYGYTF.

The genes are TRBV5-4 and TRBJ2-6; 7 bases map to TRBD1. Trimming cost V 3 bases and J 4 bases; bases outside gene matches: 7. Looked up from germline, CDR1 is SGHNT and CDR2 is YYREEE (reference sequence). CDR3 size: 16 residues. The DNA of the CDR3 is TGTGCCAGCAGCTCAGGAACAGGGGAAGGGGCCAACGTCCTGACTTTC. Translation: CASSSGTGEGANVLTF.

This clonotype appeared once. CDR3 sequence (DNA): TGTGCCAGCAGTTCTCAGGGTCCCTACGAGCAGTACTTC. This gives the protein CASSSQGPYEQYF. J is TRBJ2-7 and V is TRBV27, with D possibly TRBD1 on 5 matching bases. Between the trimmed V and J ends, which lost 4 bases and 2 bases, there was a span of 9 bases. CDR3 length: 13 amino acids. CDR1 and CDR2 from the germline V gene are MNHEY and SMNVEV (reference sequence).

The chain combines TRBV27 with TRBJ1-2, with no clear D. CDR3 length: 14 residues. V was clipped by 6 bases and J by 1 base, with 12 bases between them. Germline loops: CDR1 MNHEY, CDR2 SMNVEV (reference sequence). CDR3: CASSHTPLNYGYTF. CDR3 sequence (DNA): TGTGCCAGCAGCCATACCCCCCTTAACTATGGCTACACCTTC.

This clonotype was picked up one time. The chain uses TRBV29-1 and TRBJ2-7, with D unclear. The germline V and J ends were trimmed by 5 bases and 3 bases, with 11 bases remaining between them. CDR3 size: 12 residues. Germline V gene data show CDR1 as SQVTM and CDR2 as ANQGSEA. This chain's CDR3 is CSVRTDYYEQYF. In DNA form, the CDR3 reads TGCAGCGTTCGAACAGATTACTACGAGCAGTACTTC.

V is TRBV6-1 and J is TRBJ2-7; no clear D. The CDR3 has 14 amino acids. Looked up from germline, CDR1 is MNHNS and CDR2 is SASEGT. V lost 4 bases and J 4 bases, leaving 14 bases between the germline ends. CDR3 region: CASSGPGRIYEQYF. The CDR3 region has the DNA TGTGCCAGCAGTGGACCTGGACGGATTTACGAGCAGTACTTC.

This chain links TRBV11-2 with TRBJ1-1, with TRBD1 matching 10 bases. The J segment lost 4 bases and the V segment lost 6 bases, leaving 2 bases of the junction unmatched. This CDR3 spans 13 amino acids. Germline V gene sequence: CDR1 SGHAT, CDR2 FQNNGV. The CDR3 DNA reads TGTGCCAGCAGTCGGACAGGGGGCACTGAAGCTTTCTTT. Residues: CASSRTGGTEAFF. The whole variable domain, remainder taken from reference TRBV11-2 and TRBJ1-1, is EAGVAQSPRYKIIEKRQSVAFWCNPISGHATLYWYQQILGQGPKLLIQFQNNGVVDDSQLPKDRFSAERLKGVDSTLKIQPAKLEDSAVYLCASSRTGGTEAFFGQGTRLTVV.

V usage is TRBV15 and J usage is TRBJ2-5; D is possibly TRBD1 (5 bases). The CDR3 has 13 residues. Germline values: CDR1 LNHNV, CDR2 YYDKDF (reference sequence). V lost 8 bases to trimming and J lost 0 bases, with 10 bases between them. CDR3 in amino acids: CATHRQYQETQYF. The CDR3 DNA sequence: TGTGCCACCCACCGACAGTACCAAGAGACCCAGTACTTC.

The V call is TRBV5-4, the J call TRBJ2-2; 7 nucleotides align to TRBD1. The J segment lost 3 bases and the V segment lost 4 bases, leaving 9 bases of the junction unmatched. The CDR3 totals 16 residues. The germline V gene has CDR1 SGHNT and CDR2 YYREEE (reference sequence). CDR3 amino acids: CASSLKQGSDTGELFF. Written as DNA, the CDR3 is TGTGCCAGCAGCCTAAAACAGGGGTCGGACACCGGGGAGCTGTTTTTT.

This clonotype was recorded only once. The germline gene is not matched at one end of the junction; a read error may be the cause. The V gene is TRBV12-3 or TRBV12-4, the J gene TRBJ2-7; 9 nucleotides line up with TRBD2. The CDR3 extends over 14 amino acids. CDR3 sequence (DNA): TGTGCCAGCAGTCTAGCGGGACCTGGCTACGAGCAGTACTTC. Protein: CASSLAGPGYEQYF.